The 19 T cell receptor beta chains reported below all come from one sample, sequenced in a study of CD8 T cells in ankylosing spondylitis listed by TCRdb under 2017. The paper as a whole reports these results and caveats: Blood from ankylosing spondylitis patients appeared to be characterized by a TCR beta motif made up of under ten highly homologous amino acid variants.

The library came from 5' RACE. Sequencing instrument: Illumina HiSeq 2500. The public sequencing data were trimmed at Q25 with fastp and processed into clonotypes with MiXCR by TCRdb, which kept only in-frame beta chains. Records with the same CDR3 protein are collapsed into one entry carrying the most frequent genes and DNA. In all, the sample holds around 770,000 distinct CDR3 sequences, and about 20% of those were seen once. Of the sample, under 20% is held by the ten largest clones. These receptors are not linked to any known antigen. Sequenced material: blood, either unsorted or a sorted T cell fraction (not recorded which). These receptors were collected from a male donor with ankylosing spondylitis.

This clonotype was seen a few times. The chain combines TRBV6-1 with TRBJ2-1; 7 nucleotides line up with TRBD1. Germline assignment: CDR1 MNHNS and CDR2 SASEGT. V gave up 1 base and J gave up 1 base; unmatched junction bases: 1. The CDR3 is 15 amino acids. CDR3 bases: TGTGCCAGCAGTGAAGAGGGGGCGTCCTACAATGAGCAGTTCTTC. Its protein product is CASSEEGASYNEQFF.

The chain carries TRBV5-1 and TRBJ2-2; no firm D call. CDR3 length: 14 amino acids. V lost 1 base to trimming and J lost 0 bases, with 4 bases between them. Germline CDR1 SGHRS, CDR2 YFSETQ. The CDR3 bases are TGCGCCAGCAGCTTGATCTCGAACACCGGGGAGCTGTTTTTT. Its protein is CASSLISNTGELFF.

This chain connects TRBV29-1 to TRBJ2-1; D not resolved. Germline values: CDR1 SQVTM, CDR2 ANQGSEA. The CDR3 is made up of 15 amino acids. V shed 2 bases and J shed 6 bases, with 17 bases lying between them. CDR3 DNA: TGCAGCGTTGAACGAGGTCGAGCCTTTGGCAATGAGCAGTTCTTC. Amino acids: CSVERGRAFGNEQFF.

This chain joins TRBV5-1 and TRBJ2-4, with 11 bases aligning to TRBD2. Germline V gene lookup returns CDR1 SGHRS and CDR2 YFSETQ. This CDR3 is built from 16 residues. The junction had 13 bases not matched to a gene; V was cut back by 8 bases and J by 6 bases. CDR3 DNA: TGCGCCAGTCCTTGTAGCGGGAGGGGTGAGGGAAACATTCAGTACTTC. Its protein is CASPCSGRGEGNIQYF.

In its sample, this clonotype was seen many times. This chain connects TRBV5-1 to TRBJ2-7, with 12 positions matching TRBD1. Per germline, CDR1 SGHRS and CDR2 YFSETQ. This CDR3 is 15 amino acids long. J lost 3 bases, V lost 3 bases, and 4 bases had no gene match. The CDR3 DNA follows: TGCGCCAGCAGCTCGGGACAGGGGGCAATCTACGAGCAGTACTTC. Translated: CASSSGQGAIYEQYF.

The chain joins TRBV6-2 or TRBV6-3 to TRBJ2-1; 12 bases agree with TRBD2. Germline CDR1 is MNHEY and CDR2 is SVGEGT. J lost 9 bases, V lost 6 bases, and 18 bases had no gene match. The CDR3 totals 18 residues. The CDR3 sequence is CASSIPGQGTSGSGEQFF. Here the CDR3 DNA reads TGTGCCAGCAGCATTCCGGGACAGGGGACTAGCGGGTCGGGTGAGCAGTTCTTC.

This clonotype was seen a handful of times. The chain carries TRBV10-3 and TRBJ1-5; D not certain. The CDR3 is made up of 14 amino acids. Per germline, CDR1 ENHRY and CDR2 SYGVKD. V was shortened by 4 bases and J by 2 bases, with 9 bases between the two germline ends. CDR3 bases: TGTGCCATCAGTGCTATGGCAGGCAATCAGCCCCAGCATTTT. This encodes CAISAMAGNQPQHF.

The rearrangement joins TRBV5-6 to TRBJ1-2; no firm D call. The germline V gene encodes CDR1 SGHDT and CDR2 YYEEEE. The ends were cut back, 4 bases at V and 1 base at J, with 8 bases in the middle. The CDR3 consists of 13 residues. In nucleotides, the CDR3 is TGTGCCAGCAGCCCACAGCATAACTATGGCTACACCTTC. This sequence encodes CASSPQHNYGYTF.

The genes are TRBV6-6 and TRBJ1-2, with D possibly matching TRBD1 (6 bases). The germline V gene has CDR1 MNHNY and CDR2 SVGAGI (reference sequence). CDR3 length: 11 amino acids. V was trimmed by 8 bases and J by 4 bases, leaving 8 bases between them. The CDR3 protein is CASHRAYGYTF. The CDR3 DNA follows: TGTGCCAGCCACAGGGCCTATGGCTACACCTTC.

The table lists this clonotype with a few counts. V usage is TRBV13 and J usage is TRBJ2-7; 7 positions agree with TRBD2. Germline loops: CDR1 PRHDT, CDR2 FYEKMQ (reference sequence). V lost 5 bases and J lost 1; bases outside the gene matches: 5. The CDR3 spans 14 residues. The CDR3 nucleotides are TGTGCCAGCAGCCAGGGACTAATGTCCTACGAGCAGTACTTC. Translating it yields CASSQGLMSYEQYF.

This chain uses TRBV29-1 with TRBJ2-2, with 10 bases fitting TRBD1. This CDR3 is 14 amino acids long. V lost 4 bases and J lost 6; bases outside the gene matches: 5. Germline values: CDR1 SQVTM, CDR2 ANQGSEA. The CDR3, as DNA: TGCAGCGTTGGGGGACAGGGGAAATCCGGGGAGCTGTTTTTT. This translates into CSVGGQGKSGELFF.

This chain connects TRBV5-1 to TRBJ2-5; 8 nucleotides line up with TRBD2. The trim removed 5 bases at V and 1 base at J, leaving 13 bases unmatched. The CDR3 contains 17 residues. Germline-derived CDR1 and CDR2 are SGHRS and YFSETQ. The CDR3 nucleotides are TGCGCCAGCAGTAAGCTAGCGGGCCTCCTAGGCCAAGAGACCCAGTACTTC. It specifies CASSKLAGLLGQETQYF. Drawing the rest from reference TRBV5-1 and TRBJ2-5, the complete variable domain is KAGVTQTPRYLIKTRGQQVTLSCSPISGHRSVSWYQQTPGQGLQFLFEYFSETQRNKGNFPGRFSGRQFSNSRSEMNVSTLELGDSALYLCASSKLAGLLGQETQYFGPGTRLLVL.

This clonotype was observed a handful of times. This chain uses TRBV13 with TRBJ1-1; weak D call: TRBD1 (6 bases). The CDR3 covers 16 residues. V was trimmed by 2 bases and J by 0 bases, leaving 13 bases between them. Germline assignment: CDR1 PRHDT and CDR2 FYEKMQ (reference sequence). The CDR3 DNA sequence: TGTGCCAGCAGCTTACCGGGACAACACATGAACACTGAAGCTTTCTTT. Translated: CASSLPGQHMNTEAFF.

This chain connects TRBV24-1 to TRBJ1-1, with D unresolved. The CDR3 loop spans 13 amino acids. Germline V gives CDR1 KGHDR, CDR2 SFDVKD. V was clipped by 4 bases and J by 1 base, with 6 bases between them. The CDR3 DNA reads TGTGCCACCAGTGACACAGAGAACACTGAAGCTTTCTTT. It yields the protein CATSDTENTEAFF.

This chain uses TRBV6-5 with TRBJ2-2; the match to TRBD2 covers 9 bases. The CDR3 has 17 residues. Trimming took 0 bases from V and 7 from J; bases not matched to a gene: 9. The germline V gene encodes CDR1 MNHEY and CDR2 SVGAGI. The CDR3, as DNA: TGTGCCAGCAGTTACTCTCGGGCGGGAGGGCTGAGCGGGGAGCTGTTTTTT. It yields the protein CASSYSRAGGLSGELFF.

The chain couples TRBV7-2 to TRBJ2-2; possibly TRBD2 for D (6 bases). Germline values: CDR1 SGHTA, CDR2 FQGNSA. Between the trimmed V and J ends, which lost 1 base and 2 bases, there was a span of 11 bases. CDR3 length: 16 residues. For the CDR3, the DNA is TGTGCCAGCAGCTTAGTTCCAGGACTAAACACCGGGGAGCTGTTTTTT. Its translation: CASSLVPGLNTGELFF.

This chain connects TRBV4-1 to TRBJ2-1; possibly TRBD2 for D (6 bases). From germline, CDR1 is MGHRA and CDR2 YSYEKL. This CDR3 region has 15 residues. Trimming removed 4 bases from V and 3 bases from J, with 13 bases in between. This CDR3 reads CASSPNSGGYNEQFF. Here the CDR3 DNA reads TGCGCCAGCAGCCCCAATAGCGGTGGCTACAATGAGCAGTTCTTC.

This clonotype was counted a few times. An end of the junction differs from the germline gene, which may be a read error. The V call is TRBV20-1, the J call TRBJ2-3; 8 bases line up with TRBD2. The germline V gene encodes CDR1 DFQATT and CDR2 SNEGSKA (reference sequence). The CDR3 has 15 residues. Here the CDR3 reads CSAGEASGFTDTQYF. The CDR3 nucleotides are TGCAGTGCTGGAGAGGCTAGCGGGTTCACAGATACGCAGTATTTT.

The genes are TRBV15 and TRBJ2-1; TRBD2 matches at 8 bases. The CDR3 totals 16 residues. CDR1 and CDR2 from the germline V gene are LNHNV and YYDKDF (reference sequence). Trimming removed 1 base from V and 4 bases from J; junction bases left unmatched: 6. CDR3 residues: CATSRVGGGPYNEQFF. The CDR3 coding sequence is TGTGCCACCAGCAGAGTTGGCGGGGGGCCGTACAATGAGCAGTTCTTC.